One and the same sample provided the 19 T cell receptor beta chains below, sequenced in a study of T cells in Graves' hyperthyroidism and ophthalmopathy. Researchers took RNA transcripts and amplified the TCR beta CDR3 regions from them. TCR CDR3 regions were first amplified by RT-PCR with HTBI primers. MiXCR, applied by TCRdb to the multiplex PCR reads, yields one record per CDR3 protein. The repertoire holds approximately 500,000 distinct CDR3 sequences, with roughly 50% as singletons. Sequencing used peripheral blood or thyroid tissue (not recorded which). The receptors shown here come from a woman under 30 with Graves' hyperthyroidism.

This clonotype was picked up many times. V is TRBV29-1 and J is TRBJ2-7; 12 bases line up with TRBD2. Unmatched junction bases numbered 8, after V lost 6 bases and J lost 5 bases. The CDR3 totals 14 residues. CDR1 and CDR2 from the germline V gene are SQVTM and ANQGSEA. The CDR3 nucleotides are TGCAGCGTGGGGCTAGCGGGAGGGAACAACGAGCAGTACGTC. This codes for CSVGLAGGNNEQYV.

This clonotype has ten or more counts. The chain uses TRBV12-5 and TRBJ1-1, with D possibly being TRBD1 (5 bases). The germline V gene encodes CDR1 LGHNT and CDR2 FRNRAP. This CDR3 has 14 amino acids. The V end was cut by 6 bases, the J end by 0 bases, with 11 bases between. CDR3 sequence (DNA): TGTGCTAGTGGCCAGGGTTTAATGAACACTGAAGCTTTCTTT. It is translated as CASGQGLMNTEAFF.

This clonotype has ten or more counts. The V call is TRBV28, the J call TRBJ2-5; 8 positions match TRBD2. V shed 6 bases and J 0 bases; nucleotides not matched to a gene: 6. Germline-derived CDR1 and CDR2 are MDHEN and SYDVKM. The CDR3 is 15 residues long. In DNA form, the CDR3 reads TGTGCCAGCAGCAAAGGGACTAGGTACCAAGAGACCCAGTACTTC. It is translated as CASSKGTRYQETQYF.

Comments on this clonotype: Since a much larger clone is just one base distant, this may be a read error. CDR3 residues: CASRDRDRGKETRYF. CDR3 DNA: TGTGCCAGTAGGGACCGGGACAGGGGAAAAGAGACCCGGTACTTC. The genes are TRBV19 and TRBJ2-5; 10 nucleotides line up with TRBD1. CDR3 length: 15 residues. The germline V gene encodes CDR1 LNHDA and CDR2 SQIVND (reference sequence). The full variable domain, in which reference TRBV19 and TRBJ2-5 provide the parts outside the CDR3, is DGGITQSPKYLFRKEGQNVTLSCEQNLNHDAMYWYRQDPGQGLRLIYYSQIVNDFQKGDIAEGYSVSREKKESFPLTVTSAQKNPTAFYLCASRDRDRGKETRYFGPGTRLLVL.

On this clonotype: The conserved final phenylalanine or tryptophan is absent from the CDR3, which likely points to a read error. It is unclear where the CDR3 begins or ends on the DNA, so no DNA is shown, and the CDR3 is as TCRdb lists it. The CDR3 sequence: CSAVRGGY. The chain joins TRBV20-1 to TRBJ1-4; the D segment call TRBD1 is taken from the table without a DNA check. Germline lookup yields CDR1 DFQATT and CDR2 SNEGSKA (reference sequence). The length of the CDR3 is 8 amino acids, counting both ends.

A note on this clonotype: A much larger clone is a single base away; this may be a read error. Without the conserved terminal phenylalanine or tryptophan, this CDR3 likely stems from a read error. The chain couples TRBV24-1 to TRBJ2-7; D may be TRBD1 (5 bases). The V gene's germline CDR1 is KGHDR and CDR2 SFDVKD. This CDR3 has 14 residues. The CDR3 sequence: CASSSTVQGDEQYL. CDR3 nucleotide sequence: TGTGCCAGCAGTTCCACTGTCCAGGGTGACGAGCAGTACCTC.

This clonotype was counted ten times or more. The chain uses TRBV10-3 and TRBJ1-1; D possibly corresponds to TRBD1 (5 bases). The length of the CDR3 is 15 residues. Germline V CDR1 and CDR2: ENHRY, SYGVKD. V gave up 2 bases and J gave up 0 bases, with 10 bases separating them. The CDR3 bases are TGTGCCATCAGTGAGAGTGGGGGGATGAACACTGAAGCTTTCTTT. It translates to CAISESGGMNTEAFF.

CDR3 protein: CASSGGLAGGAGELFF. In nucleotides, the CDR3 is TGTGCCAGCAGCGGGGGATTAGCGGGAGGGGCCGGGGAGCTGTTTTTT. J is TRBJ2-2 and V is TRBV9, with 11 bases lining up with TRBD2. Germline values: CDR1 SGDLS, CDR2 YYNGEE. V was pared by 3 bases and J by 6 bases, with 7 bases of the junction left unmatched. The CDR3 sequence is 16 residues long. Together with reference TRBV9 and TRBJ2-2, the CDR3 gives the full variable domain: DSGVTQTPKHLITATGQRVTLRCSPRSGDLSVYWYQQSLDQGLQFLIQYYNGEERAKGNILERFSAQQFPDLHSELNLSSLELGDSALYFCASSGGLAGGAGELFFGEGSRLTVL.

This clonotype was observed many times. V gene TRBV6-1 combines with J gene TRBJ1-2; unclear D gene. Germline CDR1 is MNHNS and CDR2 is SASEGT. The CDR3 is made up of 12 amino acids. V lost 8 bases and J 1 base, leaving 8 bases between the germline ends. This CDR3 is CASPDNNYGYTF. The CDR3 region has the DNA TGTGCCAGCCCAGACAATAACTATGGCTACACCTTC.

The CDR3 sequence is CASGGANYGYTF. The CDR3 DNA reads as TGTGCCAGCGGCGGAGCTAACTATGGCTACACCTTC. This chain uses TRBV9 with TRBJ1-2; D uncertain. The germline V gene has CDR1 SGDLS and CDR2 YYNGEE. The V end was cut by 7 bases, the J end by 0 bases, with 7 bases between. There are 12 residues in the CDR3.

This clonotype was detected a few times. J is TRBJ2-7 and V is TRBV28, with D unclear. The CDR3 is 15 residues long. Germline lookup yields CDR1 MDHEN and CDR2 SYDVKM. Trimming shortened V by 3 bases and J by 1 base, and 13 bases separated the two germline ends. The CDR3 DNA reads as TGTGCCAGCAGTTTTAACCCCCTCAATTCCTACGAGCAGTACTTC. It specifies CASSFNPLNSYEQYF.

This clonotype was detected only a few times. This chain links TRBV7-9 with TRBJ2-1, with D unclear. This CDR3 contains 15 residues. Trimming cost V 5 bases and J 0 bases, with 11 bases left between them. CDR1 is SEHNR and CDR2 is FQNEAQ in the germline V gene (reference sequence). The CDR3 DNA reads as TGTGCCAGCAGCATCCGGTCCCGCTCCTACAATGAGCAGTTCTTC. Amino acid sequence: CASSIRSRSYNEQFF.

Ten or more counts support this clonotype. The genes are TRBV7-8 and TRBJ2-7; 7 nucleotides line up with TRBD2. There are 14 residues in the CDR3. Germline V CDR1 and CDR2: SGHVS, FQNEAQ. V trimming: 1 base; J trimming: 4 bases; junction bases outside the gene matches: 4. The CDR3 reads CASSLDTSVYEQYF. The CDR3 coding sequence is TGTGCCAGCAGCTTAGATACTAGCGTATACGAGCAGTACTTC. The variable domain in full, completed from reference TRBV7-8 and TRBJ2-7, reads GAGVSQSPRYKVAKRGQDVALRCDPISGHVSLFWYQQALGQGPEFLTYFQNEAQLDKSGLPSDRFFAERPEGSVSTLKIQRTQQEDSAVYLCASSLDTSVYEQYFGPGTRLTVT.

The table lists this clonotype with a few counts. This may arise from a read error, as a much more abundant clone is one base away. The CDR3 here is CAGSVVGNSPLHF. For the CDR3, the DNA is TGTGCCGGCAGTGTAGTGGGGAATTCACCCCTCCACTTT. J is TRBJ1-6 and V is TRBV6-5; D remains unclear. The CDR3 length is 13 residues. Germline loops: CDR1 MNHEY, CDR2 SVGAGI.

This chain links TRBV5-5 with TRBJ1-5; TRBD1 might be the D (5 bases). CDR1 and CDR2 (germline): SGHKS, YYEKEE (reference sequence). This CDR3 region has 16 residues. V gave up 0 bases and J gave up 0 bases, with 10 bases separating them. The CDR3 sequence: CASSLDDSYSNQPQHF. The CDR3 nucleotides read TGTGCCAGCAGCTTGGATGACAGCTATAGCAATCAGCCCCAGCATTTT. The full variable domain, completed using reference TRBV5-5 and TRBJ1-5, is DAGVTQSPTHLIKTRGQQVTLRCSPISGHKSVSWYQQVLGQGPQFIFQYYEKEERGRGNFPDRFSARQFPNYSSELNVNALLLGDSALYLCASSLDDSYSNQPQHFGDGTRLSIL.

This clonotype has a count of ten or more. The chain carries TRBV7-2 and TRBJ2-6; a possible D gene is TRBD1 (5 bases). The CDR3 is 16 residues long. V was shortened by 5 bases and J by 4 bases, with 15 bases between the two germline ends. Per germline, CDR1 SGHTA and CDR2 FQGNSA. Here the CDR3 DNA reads TGTGCCAGCAGCCTGAGGACAATGCTGGGGGCCAACGTCCTGACTTTC. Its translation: CASSLRTMLGANVLTF.

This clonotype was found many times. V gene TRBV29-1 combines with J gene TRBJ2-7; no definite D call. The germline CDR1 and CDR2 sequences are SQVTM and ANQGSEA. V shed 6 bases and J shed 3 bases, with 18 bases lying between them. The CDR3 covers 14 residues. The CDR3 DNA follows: TGCAGCGTCCGATCGGTTTCCCCCCTCTACGAGCAGTACTTC. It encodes CSVRSVSPLYEQYF.

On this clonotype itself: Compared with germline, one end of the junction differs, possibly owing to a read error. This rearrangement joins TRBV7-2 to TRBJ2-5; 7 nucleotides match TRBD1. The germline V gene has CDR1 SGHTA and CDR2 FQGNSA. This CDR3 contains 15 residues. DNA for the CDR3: TGCGCCAGCAGCCACCCCCGGGACAGTCAAGAGACCCAGTACTTC. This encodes CASSHPRDSQETQYF.

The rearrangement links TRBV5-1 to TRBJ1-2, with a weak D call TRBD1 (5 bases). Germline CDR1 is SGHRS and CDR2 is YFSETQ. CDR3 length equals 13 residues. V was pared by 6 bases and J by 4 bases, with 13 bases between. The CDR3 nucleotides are TGCGCCAGCAACGTGGGGCAGGGCTATGGCTACACCTTC. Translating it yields CASNVGQGYGYTF. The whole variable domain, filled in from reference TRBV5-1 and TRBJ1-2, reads KAGVTQTPRYLIKTRGQQVTLSCSPISGHRSVSWYQQTPGQGLQFLFEYFSETQRNKGNFPGRFSGRQFSNSRSEMNVSTLELGDSALYLCASNVGQGYGYTFGSGTRLTVV.